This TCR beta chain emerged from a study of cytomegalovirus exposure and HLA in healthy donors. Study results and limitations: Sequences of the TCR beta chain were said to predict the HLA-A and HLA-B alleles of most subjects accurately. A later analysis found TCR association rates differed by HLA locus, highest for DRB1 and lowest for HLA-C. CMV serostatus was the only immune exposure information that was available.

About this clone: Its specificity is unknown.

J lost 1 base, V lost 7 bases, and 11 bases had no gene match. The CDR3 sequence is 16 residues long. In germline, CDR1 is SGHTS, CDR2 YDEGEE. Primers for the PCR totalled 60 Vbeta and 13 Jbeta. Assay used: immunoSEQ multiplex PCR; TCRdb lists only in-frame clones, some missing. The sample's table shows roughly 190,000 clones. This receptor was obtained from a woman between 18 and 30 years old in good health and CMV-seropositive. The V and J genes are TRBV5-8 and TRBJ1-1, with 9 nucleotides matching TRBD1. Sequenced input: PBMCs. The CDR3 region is CASQHTLGQGNTEAFF. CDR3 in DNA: TGTGCCAGCCAACACACCTTGGGACAGGGGAACACTGAAGCTTTCTTT.